Below, 18 T cell receptor beta chains from the same sample are listed, as sequenced in a study of PD-L1 blockade in urothelial cancer (TCRdb year 2017). Libraries were prepared through the immunoSEQ multiplex PCR assay. This is the immuneACCESS table as TCRdb keeps it, with only in-frame sequences that have V and J called. A part of the clones is gone; compared with another copy, unresolved V genes explain less than half, and the rest is unexplained. The sample profile shows 75,000 to 95,000 clones; over 90% of them were found once. Over 9% of the sample is in the top ten clones. The specimen comprised PBMCs, sampled around atezolizumab (anti-PD-L1) treatment. These receptors were obtained from a man aged 55 to 70 with urothelial cancer.

The chain combines TRBV7-8 with TRBJ1-1, with 8 bases matching TRBD1. Germline V lookup: CDR1 SGHVS, CDR2 FQNEAQ. V trimming: 5 bases; J trimming: 3 bases; junction bases outside the gene matches: 5. CDR3 length: 14 amino acids. Here the CDR3 reads CASSPGGAYTEAFF. For the CDR3, the DNA is TGTGCCAGCAGCCCAGGGGGCGCGTACACTGAAGCTTTCTTT.

The chain carries TRBV10-1 and TRBJ2-1; 10 bases fit TRBD2. Per the germline V gene, CDR1 is WNHNN and CDR2 is SYGVQD (reference sequence). V lost 3 bases, J lost 2 bases, and 4 bases stayed unmatched. This CDR3 is 16 amino acids long. The CDR3 DNA reads TGCGCCAGCAGTGATCTTACTAGCGGGGCCTACAATGAGCAGTTCTTC. Protein sequence: CASSDLTSGAYNEQFF.

In DNA form, the CDR3 reads TGTGCCAGCAGTGAAAGCTCGGCTAATGAAAAACTGTTTTTT. This encodes CASSESSANEKLFF. This sequence joins TRBV2 and TRBJ1-4; D is unresolved. The V and J ends lost 2 bases and 3 bases respectively, with 7 bases between them. The CDR3 spans 14 residues. Germline V gives CDR1 SNHLY, CDR2 FYNNEI.

The chain carries TRBV25-1 and TRBJ2-1; tentatively, D is TRBD2 (6 bases). Germline CDR1 and CDR2: MGHDK and SYGVNS. The CDR3 runs 15 residues. V lost 1 base, J lost 5 bases, and 12 bases lay in between. CDR3 bases: TGTGCCAGCAGTGAATCAGGACTAAGCAACAATGAGCAGTTCTTC. Amino acids: CASSESGLSNNEQFF.

The chain couples TRBV20-1 to TRBJ1-1; 8 bases agree with TRBD1. Looked up from germline, CDR1 is DFQATT and CDR2 is SNEGSKA (reference sequence). The CDR3 extends over 11 amino acids. CDR3 region: CSGQGRTEAFF. CDR3 DNA sequence: TGCAGCGGACAGGGTAGGACTGAAGCTTTCTTT.

This chain uses TRBV5-1 with TRBJ2-7; 11 bases fit TRBD2. CDR3 length: 14 residues. After removal of 0 bases from V and 9 bases from J, the junction contained 5 bases not matched to a gene. Per germline, CDR1 SGHRS and CDR2 YFSETQ. As DNA, the CDR3 is TGCGCCAGCAGCTTGGCTGGGACTAGCGGAGCGCAGTACTTC. It specifies CASSLAGTSGAQYF.

This chain connects TRBV2 to TRBJ2-5; 10 bases match TRBD1. Germline CDR1 is SNHLY and CDR2 is FYNNEI. V shed 1 base, J shed 3 bases, and the junction held 8 bases outside the gene matches. This CDR3 comprises 17 residues. CDR3 region: CASSEGTSTGGEETQYF. CDR3 DNA: TGTGCCAGCAGTGAAGGTACTTCGACAGGGGGCGAAGAGACCCAGTACTTC.

The rearrangement joins TRBV5-6 to TRBJ1-4; D is possibly TRBD1 (5 bases). The V and J ends lost 5 bases and 1 base respectively, with 12 bases between them. The CDR3 is 15 residues long. Per the germline V gene, CDR1 is SGHDT and CDR2 is YYEEEE. The CDR3 DNA follows: TGTGCCAGCAGTAGGGGAATCGTAACTAATGAAAAACTGTTTTTT. Translating it yields CASSRGIVTNEKLFF.

The rearrangement links TRBV19 to TRBJ1-5; tentatively, D is TRBD1 (5 bases). Trimming removed 3 bases at V and 8 bases at J, with 11 bases between. The CDR3 spans 13 residues. CDR1 and CDR2 (germline): LNHDA, SQIVND (reference sequence). In DNA, the CDR3 is TGTGCCAGTAGTATGGACAAATTCAAGCCCCAGCATTTT. It specifies CASSMDKFKPQHF.

The chain is built from TRBV19 and TRBJ2-1; 10 nucleotides line up with TRBD1. Per germline, CDR1 LNHDA and CDR2 SQIVND (reference sequence). The trim removed 3 bases at V and 8 bases at J, leaving 10 bases unmatched. The CDR3 runs to 16 residues. The CDR3 region is CASSIPLGQGVYEQFF. CDR3 DNA: TGTGCCAGTAGTATCCCCCTCGGACAGGGGGTCTATGAGCAGTTCTTC.

The chain links TRBV6-5 to TRBJ2-3, with D perhaps TRBD1 (6 bases). V lost 0 bases and J 5 bases, leaving 12 bases between the germline ends. The length of the CDR3 is 15 residues. The germline gives CDR1 MNHEY, CDR2 SVGAGI. The CDR3 DNA reads as TGTGCCAGCAGTTACTCGAGTCAGGGGAAAGATACGCAGTATTTT. Encoded protein: CASSYSSQGKDTQYF.

V and J are TRBV7-2 and TRBJ2-3; 8 bases are shared with TRBD2. V lost 1 base, J lost 4 bases, and 4 bases stayed unmatched. The CDR3 has 15 residues. Germline loops: CDR1 SGHTA, CDR2 FQGNSA. In nucleotides, the CDR3 is TGTGCCAGCAGCTTAGTTGCGGGAGGCGCAGATACGCAGTATTTT. This codes for CASSLVAGGADTQYF.

V gene TRBV30 combines with J gene TRBJ2-7; possibly TRBD2 for D (7 bases). Trimming removed 1 base from V and 0 bases from J, with 10 bases in between. Germline V CDR1 and CDR2: GTSNPN, SVGIG (reference sequence). This CDR3 spans 14 amino acids. The CDR3 loop is CAWSGGGLSYEQYF. CDR3 sequence (DNA): TGTGCCTGGAGTGGCGGGGGCCTCTCCTACGAGCAGTACTTC.

V usage is TRBV28 and J usage is TRBJ1-2; TRBD1 matches 11 bases. From germline, CDR1 is MDHEN and CDR2 SYDVKM. The trim removed 7 bases at V and 7 bases at J, leaving 8 bases unmatched. The CDR3 contains 14 residues. The CDR3 loop reads CASTPGQGVSGYTF. CDR3 DNA sequence: TGTGCCAGCACTCCGGGACAGGGGGTCTCTGGCTACACCTTC.

This sequence joins TRBV9 and TRBJ2-7; TRBD2 is a possible D gene (5 bases). There are 12 residues in the CDR3. Trimming left V 3 bases short and J 6 bases short, with 10 bases between. CDR1 SGDLS and CDR2 YYNGEE come from the germline V gene. CDR3 coding DNA: TGTGCCAGCAGCGCCCGAGGAGGCGAGCAGTACTTC. Protein: CASSARGGEQYF.

The rearrangement links TRBV6-1 to TRBJ2-5, with a weak D call TRBD1 (7 bases). V was shortened by 6 bases and J by 2 bases, with 10 bases between the two germline ends. Germline loops: CDR1 MNHNS, CDR2 SASEGT. The CDR3 length is 13 residues. In DNA, the CDR3 is TGTGCCAGCAGGCGGGACAGACAAGAGACCCAGTACTTC. Its translation: CASRRDRQETQYF.

The rearrangement uses TRBV30 and TRBJ1-2; D call uncertain. Germline V gives CDR1 GTSNPN, CDR2 SVGIG (reference sequence). Trimming shortened V by 2 bases and J by 8 bases, and 12 bases separated the two germline ends. CDR3 length equals 12 residues. This CDR3 reads CAWSSSIGGYTF. The DNA for the CDR3 is TGTGCCTGGAGTTCTTCTATCGGGGGCTACACCTTC. Using reference TRBV30 and TRBJ1-2 for the parts outside the CDR3, the full variable domain is SQTIHQWPATLVQPVGSPLSLECTVEGTSNPNLYWYRQAAGRGLQLLFYSVGIGQISSEVPQNLSASRPQDRQFILSSKKLLLSDSGFYLCAWSSSIGGYTFGSGTRLTVV.

The chain links TRBV15 to TRBJ2-1; 7 bases are a match to TRBD1. CDR1 and CDR2 (germline): LNHNV, YYDKDF (reference sequence). The CDR3 sequence is 14 residues long. V lost 1 base, J lost 6 bases, and 3 bases stayed unmatched. The chain's CDR3 is CATSRGTGFNEQFF. The CDR3, as DNA: TGTGCCACCAGCAGAGGGACAGGATTCAATGAGCAGTTCTTC.